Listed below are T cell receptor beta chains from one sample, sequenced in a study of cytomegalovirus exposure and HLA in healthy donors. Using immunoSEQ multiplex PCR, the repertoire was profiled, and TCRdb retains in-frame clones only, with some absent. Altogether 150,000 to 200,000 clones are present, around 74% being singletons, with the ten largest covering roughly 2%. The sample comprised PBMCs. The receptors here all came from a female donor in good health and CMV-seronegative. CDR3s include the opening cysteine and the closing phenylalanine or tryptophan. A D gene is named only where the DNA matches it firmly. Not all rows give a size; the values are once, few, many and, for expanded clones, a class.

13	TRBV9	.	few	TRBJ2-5	TGTGCCAGCAGCGTAGGACACCCCACGGCCCAGTACTTC	CASSVGHPTAQYF
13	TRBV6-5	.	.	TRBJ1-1	TGTGCCAGCACCTACGGGAGGAACACTGAAGCTTTCTTT	CASTYGRNTEAFF
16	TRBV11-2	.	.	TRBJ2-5	TGTGCCAGCAGCTTAGTAGGACGGATTGGGGGGGAGACCCAGTACTTC	CASSLVGRIGGETQYF
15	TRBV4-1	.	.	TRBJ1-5	TGCGCCAGCAGCCAAGATCTGAGAGGGTCTAAGCCCCAGCATTTT	CASSQDLRGSKPQHF
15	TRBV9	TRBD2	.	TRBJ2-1	TGTGCCAGCAACGAGGGCAGCGGGACCTACAATGAGCAGTTCTTC	CASNEGSGTYNEQFF
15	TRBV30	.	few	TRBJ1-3	TGTGCCTGGAGTGTAAGCCCAGGGACTGGAAACACCATATATTTT	CAWSVSPGTGNTIYF
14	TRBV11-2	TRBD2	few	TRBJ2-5	TGTGCCAGCAGAGCCAGCGGGAGGAGAGAGACCCAGTACTTC	CASRASGRRETQYF
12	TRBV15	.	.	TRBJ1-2	TGTGCCACCAGCAGAGATTACGGTGGCTACACCTTC	CATSRDYGGYTF
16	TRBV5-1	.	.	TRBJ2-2	TGCGCCAGCAGCTTGCAGGCAGGCCCGAACACCGGGGAGCTGTTTTTT	CASSLQAGPNTGELFF
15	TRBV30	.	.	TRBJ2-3	TGTGCCTGGAGGCAGGGGATGGGACACACAGATACGCAGTATTTT	CAWRQGMGHTDTQYF
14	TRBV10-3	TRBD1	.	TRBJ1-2	TGTGCCATCAGCGGACAGGACGGCGGGCGTGGCTACACCTTC	CAISGQDGGRGYTF
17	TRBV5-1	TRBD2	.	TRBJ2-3	TGCGCCAGCAGCCGATCCACTAGCGGGAGAAACACAGATACGCAGTATTTT	CASSRSTSGRNTDTQYF
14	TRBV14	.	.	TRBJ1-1	TGTGCCAGCAGCCAAGAACTACAGGGCACTGAAGCTTTCTTT	CASSQELQGTEAFF
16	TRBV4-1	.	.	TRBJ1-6	TGCGCCAGCAGCCAAGGCGAGGTGGAGTATAATTCACCCCTCCACTTT	CASSQGEVEYNSPLHF
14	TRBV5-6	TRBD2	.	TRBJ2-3	TGTGCCAGCGGCGGACTAGCGAGCACAGATACGCAGTATTTT	CASGGLASTDTQYF
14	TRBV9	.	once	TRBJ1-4	TGTGCCAGCAGCGGACCAGGGCGTAATCAAAAACTGTTTTTT	CASSGPGRNQKLFF
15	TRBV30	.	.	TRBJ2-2	TGTGCCTGGAGTGTTGGTGGGGGGGGCGCCGGGGAGCTGTTTTTT	CAWSVGGGGAGELFF
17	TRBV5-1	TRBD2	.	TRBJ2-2	TGCGCCAGCAGCTTGGAACTAGCGGGAGGGTACACCGGGGAGCTGTTTTTT	CASSLELAGGYTGELFF
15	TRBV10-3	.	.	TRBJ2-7	TGTGCCATCAGTGAGCCCAGGGGTCTCGCCTACGAGCAGTACTTC	CAISEPRGLAYEQYF
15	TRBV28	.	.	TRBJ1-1	TGTGCCAGCAGTTCCCCCAGGGCCCAGAACACTGAAGCTTTCTTT	CASSSPRAQNTEAFF
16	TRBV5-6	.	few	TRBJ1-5	TGTGCCAGCAGTCGCGACGGGGGGCTTGGCAATCAGCCCCAGCATTTT	CASSRDGGLGNQPQHF
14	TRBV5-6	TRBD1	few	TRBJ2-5	TGTGCCAGCAGCCGAGCCGGGACAGGGGAGACCCAGTACTTC	CASSRAGTGETQYF
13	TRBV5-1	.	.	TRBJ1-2	TGCGCCAGCAGCTTCGGGGTCACCTATGGCTACACCTTC	CASSFGVTYGYTF
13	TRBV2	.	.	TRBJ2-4	TGTGCCAGCAGTGAAGCTAGCTGGGACATTCAGTACTTC	CASSEASWDIQYF
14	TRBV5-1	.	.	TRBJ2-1	TGCGCCAGCAGCTTGGAGGGACTTTACAATGAGCAGTTCTTC	CASSLEGLYNEQFF
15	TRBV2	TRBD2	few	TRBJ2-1	TGTGCCAGCAGTAGAAGCGGGGGCTCCTACAATGAGCAGTTCTTC	CASSRSGGSYNEQFF
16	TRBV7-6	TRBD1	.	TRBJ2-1	TGTGCCAGCAGCGCACTACTAGGACAGGGATACAATGAGCAGTTCTTC	CASSALLGQGYNEQFF
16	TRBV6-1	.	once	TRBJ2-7	TGTGCCAGCAGTGAAGCCTCACAGGTCTACTCCTACGAGCAGTACTTC	CASSEASQVYSYEQYF
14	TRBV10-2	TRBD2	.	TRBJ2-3	TGCGCCAGCAGCCCAGCGGGGGGGCCAGATACGCAGTATTTT	CASSPAGGPDTQYF
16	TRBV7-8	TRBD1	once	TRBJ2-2	TGTGCCAGCAGCTTCAGGGGACAGAAGAACACCGGGGAGCTGTTTTTT	CASSFRGQKNTGELFF
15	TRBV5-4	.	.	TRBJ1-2	TGTGCCAGCAGCTTGGCCTCCAGAACTAACTATGGCTACACCTTC	CASSLASRTNYGYTF
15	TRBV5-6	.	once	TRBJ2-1	TGTGCCAGCAGCCCGGGGCGGGGTTCCTACAATGAGCAGTTCTTC	CASSPGRGSYNEQFF
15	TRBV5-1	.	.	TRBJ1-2	TGCGCCAGCAGCTTGGGGCCGGACAGTCACTATGGCTACACCTTC	CASSLGPDSHYGYTF
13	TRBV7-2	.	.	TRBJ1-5	TGTGCCAGCAGTTCATCAAATAATCAGCCCCAGCATTTT	CASSSSNNQPQHF
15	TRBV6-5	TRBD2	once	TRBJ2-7	TGTGCCAGCAGTCCCCCACTAGCGGGGGACTACGAGCAGTACTTC	CASSPPLAGDYEQYF
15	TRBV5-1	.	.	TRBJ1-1	TGCGCCAGCAGCCCGTTGGGGACACACCACACTGAAGCTTTCTTT	CASSPLGTHHTEAFF
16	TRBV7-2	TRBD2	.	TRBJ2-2	TGTGCCAGCAGCTTCGGACTAGCGGGGGACACCGGGGAGCTGTTTTTT	CASSFGLAGDTGELFF
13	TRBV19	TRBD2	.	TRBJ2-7	TGTGCCAGTAGCCAGGGACTAGCAGGGGAGCAGTACTTC	CASSQGLAGEQYF
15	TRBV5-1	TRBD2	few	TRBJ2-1	TGCGCCAGCACCTACCTAGCGGGAGTTGGTAATGAGCAGTTCTTC	CASTYLAGVGNEQFF
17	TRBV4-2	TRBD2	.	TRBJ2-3	TGTGCCAGCAGCCAGGAACTAGCGGGAGGGATCAGAGATACGCAGTATTTT	CASSQELAGGIRDTQYF
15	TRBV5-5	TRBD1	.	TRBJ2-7	TGTGCCAGCAGCAGGACAGGGGCCCCAACCTACGAGCAGTACTTC	CASSRTGAPTYEQYF
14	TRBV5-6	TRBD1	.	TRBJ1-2	TGTGCCAGCAGCTCATGGACAGGGTTTCGCGGCTACACCTTC	CASSSWTGFRGYTF
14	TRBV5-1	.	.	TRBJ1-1	TGCGCCAGCAGCTTTAAAACAGGGAACACTGAAGCTTTCTTT	CASSFKTGNTEAFF
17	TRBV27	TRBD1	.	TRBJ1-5	TGTGCCAGCAGTCTGAAACCGGGACAGGGGGCAGCCCAGCCCCAGCATTTT	CASSLKPGQGAAQPQHF
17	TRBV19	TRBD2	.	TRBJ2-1	TGTGCCAGTAGTAGTCGGACTAGCGGGACCTCGGGGGATGAGCAGTTCTTC	CASSSRTSGTSGDEQFF
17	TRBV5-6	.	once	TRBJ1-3	TGTGCCAGCAGGGTGGCCGGGACGGACAGCTCTGGAAACACCATATATTTT	CASRVAGTDSSGNTIYF
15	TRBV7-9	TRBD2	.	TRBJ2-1	TGTGCCAGCAGCTTCCTAGCGGGAGGGATCGATGAGCAGTTCTTC	CASSFLAGGIDEQFF
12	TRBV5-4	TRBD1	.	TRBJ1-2	TGTGCCAGCAGCTTGGACAGGGGAGGCTACACCTTC	CASSLDRGGYTF
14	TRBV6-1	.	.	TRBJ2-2	TGTGCCAGTGCCCAGGGTACAGTTGCCGGGGAGCTGTTTTTT	CASAQGTVAGELFF
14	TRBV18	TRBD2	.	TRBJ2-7	TGTGCCAGCTCACCACCGACTAGCGAGTCCGAGCAGTACTTC	CASSPPTSESEQYF
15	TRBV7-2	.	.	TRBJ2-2	TGTGCCAGCAGCCGATGGACAACGAACACCGGGGAGCTGTTTTTT	CASSRWTTNTGELFF
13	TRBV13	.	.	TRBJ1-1	TGTGCCAGCAGCCCGGGGGGGAACACTGAAGCTTTCTTT	CASSPGGNTEAFF
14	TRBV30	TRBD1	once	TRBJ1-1	TGTGCCTGGAGTCGACAGGGGGTAGGGACTGAAGCTTTCTTT	CAWSRQGVGTEAFF
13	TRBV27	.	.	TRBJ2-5	TGTGCCAGCGCCCAGGGTAGGGCGGAGACCCAGTACTTC	CASAQGRAETQYF